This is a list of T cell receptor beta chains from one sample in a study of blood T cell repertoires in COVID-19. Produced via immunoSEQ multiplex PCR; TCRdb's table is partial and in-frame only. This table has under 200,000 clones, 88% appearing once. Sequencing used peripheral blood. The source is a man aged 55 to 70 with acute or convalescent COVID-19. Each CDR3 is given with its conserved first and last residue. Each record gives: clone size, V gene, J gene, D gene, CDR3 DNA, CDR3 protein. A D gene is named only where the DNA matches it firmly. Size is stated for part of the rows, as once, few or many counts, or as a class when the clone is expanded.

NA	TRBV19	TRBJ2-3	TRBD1	TGTGCCAGTAGTGCTCGAAGAGACAGGGCAGATACGCAGTATTTT	CASSARRDRADTQYF
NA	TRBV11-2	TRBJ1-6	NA	TGTGCCAGCAGCTTAGTGTCCCGGGCAGGGGATTCACCCCTCCACTTT	CASSLVSRAGDSPLHF
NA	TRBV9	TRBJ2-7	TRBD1	TGTGCCAGCAGCGCCTCAGGGGGTGGTTACGAGCAGTACTTC	CASSASGGGYEQYF
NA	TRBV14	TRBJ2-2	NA	TGTGCCAGCAGCCAAGTGACTAGTGATATTAACACCGGGGAGCTGTTTTTT	CASSQVTSDINTGELFF
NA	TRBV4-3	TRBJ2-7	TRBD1	TGCGCCAGCAGCCGCTTACAGGGGGGCTCCTACGAGCAGTACTTC	CASSRLQGGSYEQYF
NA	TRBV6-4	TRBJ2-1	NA	TGTGCCAGCAGCCTTGACAGGACCTCCTACAATGAGCAGTTCTTC	CASSLDRTSYNEQFF
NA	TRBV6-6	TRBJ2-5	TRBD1	TGTGCCAGCAGCCAAACACAGGGGGCAAGAGAGACCCAGTACTTC	CASSQTQGARETQYF
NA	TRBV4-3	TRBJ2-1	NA	TGCGCCAGCAGCGAAGGGAGTACCAATGAGCAGTTCTTC	CASSEGSTNEQFF
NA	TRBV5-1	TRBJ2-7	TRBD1	TGCGCCAGCAGCTTGCTCGGGGGACAGGGAATATTCTCCTACGAGCAGTACTTC	CASSLLGGQGIFSYEQYF
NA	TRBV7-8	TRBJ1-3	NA	TGTGCCAGCAGCCTCCCGGGGTCTGGAAACACCATATATTTT	CASSLPGSGNTIYF
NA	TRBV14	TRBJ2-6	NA	TGTGCCAGCACCTACTCTGGGGCCAACGTCCTGACTTTC	CASTYSGANVLTF
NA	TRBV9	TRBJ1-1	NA	TGTGCCAGCAGCGTAGCGGGGGACACTGAAGCTTTCTTT	CASSVAGDTEAFF
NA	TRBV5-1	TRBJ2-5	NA	TGCGCCAGCAGCCCCGGGACTTCCACCGGGGAGACCCAGTACTTC	CASSPGTSTGETQYF
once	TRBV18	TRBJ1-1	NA	TGTGCCAGCTCACCAAGAATCGGCACTGAAGCTTTCTTT	CASSPRIGTEAFF
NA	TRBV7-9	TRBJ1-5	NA	TGTGCCAGCAGCTTAGCGTCCACAGGAGGGGACCAGCCCCAGCATTTT	CASSLASTGGDQPQHF
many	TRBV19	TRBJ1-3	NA	TGTGCCAGTTCGACGAGCGGGCGGGGTGCCACCATATATTTT	CASSTSGRGATIYF
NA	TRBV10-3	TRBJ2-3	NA	TGTGCCATCAGTGAGTCTGTTCAGGGGAGCACAGATACGCAGTATTTT	CAISESVQGSTDTQYF
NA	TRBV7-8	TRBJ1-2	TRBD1	TGTGCCAGCAGCTTTAAAGGGACAGGGGACTTTGGCTACACCTTC	CASSFKGTGDFGYTF
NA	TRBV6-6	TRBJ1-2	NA	TGTGCCAGCACAAACAGGGACTATGGCTACACCTTC	CASTNRDYGYTF
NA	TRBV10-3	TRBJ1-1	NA	TGTGCCACCGTGGGGGGGCGCCGGGACACTGAAGCTTTCTTT	CATVGGRRDTEAFF